This T cell receptor beta chain was profiled in a study of T-cell memory formation after mild COVID-19. MiXCR was run by TCRdb on the 5' RACE reads, yielding one entry per CDR3 protein. The data hold hundreds of thousands of distinct CDR3 sequences, with 15% observed a single time. The source material was PBMCs or a T cell subset sorted from them (not recorded which). This TCR derives from an adult woman who had mild COVID-19 (a few samples of this study predate the infection). Cell type and time point are not known.

The CDR3 region has the DNA TGTGCCAGCACGTTGGGGCTAGCGGAAACAGATACGCAGTATTTT. Its translation: CASTLGLAETDTQYF. The V and J genes are TRBV7-9 and TRBJ2-3, with 7 bases identical to TRBD2. CDR1 SEHNR and CDR2 FQNEAQ come from the germline V gene (reference sequence). The V and J ends lost 7 bases and 3 bases, in that order; junction bases with no gene match: 10. This CDR3 is 15 amino acids long.